The clone carrying this TCR beta chain was seen only a few times. Its antigen is not identified. Reverse transcribed after extraction, RNA yielded cDNA as the sequencing template. Assay: immunoSEQ multiplex PCR; the TCRdb copy retains only in-frame clones and omits some. The sample has about 160,000 clones, more than 45% seen once. Those with alopecia areata gave lesional scalp punch biopsies and peripheral blood. The ends were cut back, 3 bases at V and 6 bases at J, with 15 bases in the middle. The CDR3 sequence is 15 residues long. Germline-derived CDR1 and CDR2 are MDHEN and SYDVKM. This entry comes from a study of CD8+ T cells in alopecia areata. General study points: Patients displayed less clarity in TCR sharing than mice, a finding possibly related to HLA.

The V and J genes are TRBV28 and TRBJ2-1, with a tentative D call TRBD2 (6 bases). The clonotype comes from a human donor with alopecia areata. The sequencing input was CD4+ T cells sorted from blood. CDR3 nucleotides: TGTGCCAGCAGTTTGCCGACTAGGATTAGCAATGAGCAGTTCTTC. Residues: CASSLPTRISNEQFF. The variable domain in full, completed from reference TRBV28 and TRBJ2-1, reads DVKVTQSSRYLVKRTGEKVFLECVQDMDHENMFWYRQDPGLGLRLIYFSYDVKMKEKGDIPEGYSVSREKKERFSLILESASTNQTSMYLCASSLPTRISNEQFFGPGTRLTVL.